This TCR beta chain comes out of a study of T-cell memory formation after mild COVID-19. Study at large: Across donors, TCR clusters were largely donor specific. Overall study findings and caveats: SARS-CoV-2 specificity of second-wave clones peaking day 37 was unconfirmed. Day 15 to 85 contracting clones showed balanced CD4/CD8; later expanders leaned CD4+. CM and EM subsets held most contracting CD4+ clones; EMRA held CD8+ ones.

TCRdb independently ran MiXCR on the 5' RACE reads; one entry per CDR3 protein. The profile shows under 150,000 distinct CDR3 sequences, approximately 16% of them singletons. As for this clonotype: Its antigen is unidentified.

CDR3 length equals 14 residues. Germline V CDR1 and CDR2: SQVTM, ANQGSEA. V lost 2 bases, J lost 7 bases, and 9 bases stayed unmatched. The origin of this receptor is an adult woman who had mild COVID-19 (a few samples of this study predate the infection). Cell type and time point are not known. Input material: PBMCs or a T cell subset sorted from them (not recorded which). V usage is TRBV29-1 and J usage is TRBJ1-2; TRBD1 aligns across 8 bases. For the CDR3, the DNA is TGCAGCGTTGAATTCGGGTCAGGGGGCAGTGGCTACACCTTC. It translates to CSVEFGSGGSGYTF.